This TCR beta chain was retrieved from a study of beta chain features in type 1 diabetes. Study-wide points: In every one of the four CD4+ subsets, TCRB CDR3s were moderately but significantly shorter in Type 1 diabetes patients.

Expressed TCRB transcripts were sequenced, since all the RNA that had been isolated was reverse transcribed. Clones were read by immunoSEQ multiplex PCR, and TCRdb kept only the in-frame ones, dropping some. The sample yields some 350,000 clones, approximately 12% seen once. This clone has only a few counts. Its antigen is currently unknown. Sequenced: naive CD4+ T cells from blood. The clonotype comes from a woman aged 18 to 35 with type 1 diabetes.

CDR3 amino acids: CASSGLAATGELFF. The DNA for the CDR3 is TGTGCCAGCAGTGGGCTAGCGGCCACCGGGGAGCTGTTTTTT. V usage is TRBV7-2 and J usage is TRBJ2-2; 7 nucleotides align to TRBD2. The junction had 5 bases not matched to a gene; V was cut back by 6 bases and J by 4 bases. Per germline, CDR1 SGHTA and CDR2 FQGNSA. The CDR3 is made up of 14 amino acids.